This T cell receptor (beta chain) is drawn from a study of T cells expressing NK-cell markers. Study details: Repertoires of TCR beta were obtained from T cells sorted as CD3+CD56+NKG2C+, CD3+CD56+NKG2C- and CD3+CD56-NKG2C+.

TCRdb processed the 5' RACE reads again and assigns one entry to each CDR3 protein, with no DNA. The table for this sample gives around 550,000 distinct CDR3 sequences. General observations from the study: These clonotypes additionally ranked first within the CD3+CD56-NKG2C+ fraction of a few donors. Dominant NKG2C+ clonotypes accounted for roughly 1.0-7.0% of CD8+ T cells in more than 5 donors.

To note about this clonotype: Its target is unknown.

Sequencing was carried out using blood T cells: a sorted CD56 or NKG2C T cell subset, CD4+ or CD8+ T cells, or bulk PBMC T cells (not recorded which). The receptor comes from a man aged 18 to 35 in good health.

CDR3 amino acids: CASSSSFEQYF. The chain is built from TRBV12-3 or TRBV12-4 and TRBJ2-7. The CDR3 runs 11 residues.